The T cell receptor beta chain under discussion was sequenced for a study of cytomegalovirus exposure and HLA in healthy donors. The germline CDR1 and CDR2 sequences are SEHNR and FQNEAQ (reference sequence). V lost 3 bases to trimming and J lost 1 base, with 16 bases between them. The CDR3 is 16 residues long. As for this clone: The target antigen is unknown.

Study outcomes and limitations: An analysis done earlier found most TCR beta V segments productive about 87% or about 30% of the time. Beyond CMV serostatus, there was no information to go on about immune exposure.

PCR was performed using 60 Vbeta and 13 Jbeta primers. Authors' analysis steps: Unique TCR beta chains numbered roughly 80 million in a later analysis, with around 11 million shared. Assay used: immunoSEQ multiplex PCR; TCRdb lists only in-frame clones, some missing. The V and J calls and clone size come from that table; D and trimming were worked out from the DNA. The sample includes around 160,000 clones, roughly 66% of them seen just once. The rearrangement uses TRBV7-9 and TRBJ2-7; D is perhaps TRBD2 (5 bases). The specimen was PBMCs. The sequence derives from a woman younger than 35 in good health and CMV-seronegative. This chain's CDR3 is CASSFFSSSRSYEQYF. Here the CDR3 DNA reads TGTGCCAGCAGCTTTTTCAGCTCTAGCAGATCCTACGAGCAGTACTTC.